This T cell receptor beta chain was sequenced in a study of CD8 T cells in ankylosing spondylitis. Per germline, CDR1 SSHAT and CDR2 FNYEAQ (reference sequence). J gave up 6 bases and V 2 bases, and 5 bases lay outside the gene matches. The length of the CDR3 is 14 residues. To note about this clonotype: Its antigen is as yet unknown.

Study observations and caveats: From matched ankylosing spondylitis synovial fluid, disease-linked clones were reportedly recovered at significantly enriched levels. There were earlier reports of some motif variants in reactive arthritis synovial fluid and blood. Seemingly characteristic of ankylosing spondylitis blood was a TCR beta motif consisting of about 8 highly homologous variants.

Quantitative molecular-barcoded 5'-RACE generated the TCR beta libraries. TCRdb analysed the 5' RACE reads with MiXCR anew, one entry per CDR3 protein. The sample records just over 300,000 distinct CDR3 sequences, less than 25% being singletons. The chain couples TRBV7-7 to TRBJ2-7; 9 positions match TRBD2. The sample comprised blood, either unsorted or a sorted T cell fraction (not recorded which). The clonotype originates from a female donor with ankylosing spondylitis or in good health (not recorded which). The CDR3: CASSLNLREGEQYF. For the CDR3, the DNA is TGTGCCAGCAGCTTAAATCTGCGGGAGGGCGAGCAGTACTTC.